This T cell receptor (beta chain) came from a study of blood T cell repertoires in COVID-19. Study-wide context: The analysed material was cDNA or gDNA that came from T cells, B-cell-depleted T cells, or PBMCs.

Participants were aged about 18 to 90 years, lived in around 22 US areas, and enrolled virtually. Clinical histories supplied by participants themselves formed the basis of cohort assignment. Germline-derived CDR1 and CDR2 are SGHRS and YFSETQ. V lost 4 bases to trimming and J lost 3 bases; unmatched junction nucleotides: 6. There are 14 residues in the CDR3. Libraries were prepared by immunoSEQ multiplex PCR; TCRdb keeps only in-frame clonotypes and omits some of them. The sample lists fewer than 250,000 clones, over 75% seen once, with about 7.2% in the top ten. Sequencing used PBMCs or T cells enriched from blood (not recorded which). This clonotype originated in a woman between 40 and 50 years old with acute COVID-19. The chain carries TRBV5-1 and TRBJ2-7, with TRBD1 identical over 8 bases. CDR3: CASSGGQDLYEQYF. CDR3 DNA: TGCGCCAGCAGCGGGGGACAGGACCTCTACGAGCAGTACTTC.